This T cell receptor (beta chain) was retrieved from a study of PD-1 blockade in classical Hodgkin lymphoma. Study-level findings and limits: Reported baseline diversity: healthy donors highest, relapsed/refractory patients lowest. The CD4+ diversity rise by C4D1 was clearest in complete responders. Possibly reflecting disease activity or prior therapy, repertoire differences have causes that remain undefined.

V gave up 1 base and J gave up 0 bases; unmatched junction bases: 6. This CDR3 is built from 17 residues. Germline V lookup: CDR1 SGHVS, CDR2 FQNEAQ. As regards this clone: Its antigen is as yet unknown.

Every one of the patients relapsed after autologous stem cell transplantation (brentuximab vedotin exposure was variable). Only in-frame clones appear in the TCRdb table, and some are missing; sequencing was by immunoSEQ multiplex PCR. The data contain about 40,000 clones, around 87% of them singletons. This receptor was taken from a human donor with classical Hodgkin lymphoma. The gene calls are TRBV7-8 and TRBJ2-4; 7 bases align to TRBD1. Specimen: peripheral blood mononuclear cells (PBMCs), collected at baseline. Here the CDR3 DNA reads TGTGCCAGCAGCTTAGGGGGACAGTTTTTAGCCAAAAACATTCAGTACTTC. This sequence encodes CASSLGGQFLAKNIQYF.